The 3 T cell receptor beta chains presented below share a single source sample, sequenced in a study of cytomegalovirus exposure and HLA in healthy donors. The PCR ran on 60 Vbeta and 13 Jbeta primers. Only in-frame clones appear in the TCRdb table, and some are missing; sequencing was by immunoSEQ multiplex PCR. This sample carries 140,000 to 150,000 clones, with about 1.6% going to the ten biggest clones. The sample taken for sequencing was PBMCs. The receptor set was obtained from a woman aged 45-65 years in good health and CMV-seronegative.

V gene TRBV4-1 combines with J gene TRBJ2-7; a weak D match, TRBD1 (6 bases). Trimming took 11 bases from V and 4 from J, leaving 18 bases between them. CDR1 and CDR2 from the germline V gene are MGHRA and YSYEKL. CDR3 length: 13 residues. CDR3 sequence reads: CAPTDQGRYEQYF. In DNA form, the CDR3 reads TGCGCCCCAACGGACCAGGGGCGATACGAGCAGTACTTC.

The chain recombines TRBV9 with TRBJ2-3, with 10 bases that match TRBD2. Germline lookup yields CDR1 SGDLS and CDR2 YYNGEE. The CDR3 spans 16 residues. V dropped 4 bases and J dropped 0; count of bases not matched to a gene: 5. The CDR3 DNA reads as TGTGCCAGCAGCCCCTATAGCGGGAGGAGCACAGATACGCAGTATTTT. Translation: CASSPYSGRSTDTQYF.

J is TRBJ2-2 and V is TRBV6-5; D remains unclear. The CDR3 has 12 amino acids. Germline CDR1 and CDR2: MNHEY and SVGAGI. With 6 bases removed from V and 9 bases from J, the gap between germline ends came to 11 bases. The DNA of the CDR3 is TGTGCCAGCAGGACTTCGAGTAGGGAGCTGTTTTTT. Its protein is CASRTSSRELFF.